This T cell receptor (beta chain) originates from a study of blood T cell repertoires in COVID-19. Study as a whole: The cDNA or gDNA used as material had been derived from T cells, B-cell-depleted T cells, or PBMCs.

V was trimmed by 5 bases and J by 4 bases, leaving 12 bases between them. Germline V gene lookup returns CDR1 SGHTA and CDR2 FQGNSA. CDR3 length equals 15 residues. This clone was observed once. Measured with immunoSEQ multiplex PCR; TCRdb has only the in-frame clones, and not every one. The table lists hundreds of thousands of clones, 85% to 90% of them singletons, with roughly 3.1% in the top ten. The chain uses TRBV7-2 and TRBJ1-6, with D maybe TRBD1 (6 bases). Sequencing was done on a sample of peripheral blood. The receptor was isolated from a human donor in a cohort sampled during active COVID-19. The CDR3 spells CASSLRQAYNSPLHF. Written as DNA, the CDR3 is TGTGCCAGCAGCCTCCGACAGGCGTATAATTCACCCCTCCACTTT.